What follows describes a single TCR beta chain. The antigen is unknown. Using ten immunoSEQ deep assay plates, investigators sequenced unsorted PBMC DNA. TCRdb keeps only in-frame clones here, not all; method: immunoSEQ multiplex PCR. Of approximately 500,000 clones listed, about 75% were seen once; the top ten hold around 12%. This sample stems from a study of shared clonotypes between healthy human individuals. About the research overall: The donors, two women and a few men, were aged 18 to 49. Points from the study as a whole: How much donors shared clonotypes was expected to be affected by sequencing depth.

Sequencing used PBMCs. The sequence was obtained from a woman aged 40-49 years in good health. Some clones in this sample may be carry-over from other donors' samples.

The CDR3 sequence is CASSSGPQTANTEAFF. For the CDR3, the DNA is TGCGCCAGCAGCTCCGGGCCACAGACAGCGAACACTGAAGCTTTCTTT. The chain carries TRBV5-1 and TRBJ1-1, with a weak D call TRBD1 (5 bases). Germline CDR1 SGHRS, CDR2 YFSETQ. V was trimmed by 3 bases and J by 1 base, leaving 16 bases between them. There are 16 residues in the CDR3.